The 4 T cell receptor beta chains reported below all come from one sample, sequenced in a study of OX40 agonist ivuxolimab in advanced cancers. Libraries were prepared by immunoSEQ multiplex PCR; TCRdb keeps only in-frame clonotypes and omits some of them. The sample includes approximately 87,000 clones, around 91% of them seen just once. Sample: CD4+ or CD8+ T cells sorted from blood, taken in a trial of the OX40 agonist ivuxolimab. All receptors derive from an adult with an advanced solid tumor such as melanoma, head and neck, liver or kidney cancer.

The chain employs TRBV4-1 and TRBJ2-7, with 10 bases identical to TRBD2. Germline values: CDR1 MGHRA, CDR2 YSYEKL. The CDR3 covers 18 residues. Trimming removed 1 base from V and 5 bases from J; junction bases left unmatched: 14. This CDR3 reads CASSQGSLLQREGHEQYF. CDR3 DNA: TGCGCCAGCAGCCAAGGATCGCTGCTCCAGCGGGAGGGCCACGAGCAGTACTTC.

This chain joins TRBV11-3 and TRBJ2-7; D call uncertain. CDR3 length equals 12 residues. V was cut by 5 bases and J by 7 bases, with 12 bases left in between. Germline CDR1 reads SGHNT; CDR2 reads YENEEA. CDR3 in DNA: TGTGCCAGCAGCCCCCGTGGGAATGAGCAGTACTTC. This sequence encodes CASSPRGNEQYF.

The CDR3 DNA sequence: TGTGCCACCAGCAGAGAAAGGGGACTAGCGTTTTCCTACGAGCAGTACTTC. It yields the protein CATSRERGLAFSYEQYF. This chain connects TRBV15 to TRBJ2-7; TRBD2 aligns across 10 bases. With 0 bases clipped from V and 1 base from J, the junction kept 6 bases outside the gene matches. The CDR3 has 17 residues. From germline, CDR1 is LNHNV and CDR2 YYDKDF (reference sequence).

V is TRBV9 and J is TRBJ2-7, with a tentative D call TRBD2 (6 bases). The V end was cut by 2 bases, the J end by 0 bases, with 12 bases between. Per germline, CDR1 SGDLS and CDR2 YYNGEE. CDR3 size: 15 residues. The CDR3 DNA reads as TGTGCCAGCAGCGTCGGGACTCCTAGCTCCTACGAGCAGTACTTC. Protein product: CASSVGTPSSYEQYF.